A selection of T cell receptor beta chains follows, all from one sample in a study of shared clonotypes between healthy human individuals. Clones were sequenced by immunoSEQ multiplex PCR, and TCRdb holds only the in-frame ones, with some missing. The data contain some 1.5 million clones, about 96% of them seen just once; the ten biggest clones take up over 1%. Sequenced material: naive CD4+ T cells sorted from blood. All receptors derive from a man aged 25 to 40 in good health. Each CDR3 is given with its conserved first and last residue. D genes are given only for firm matches. Only part of the rows carry a size: once, few, many, or a class if the clone is expanded.

TRBV18,once,TRBD1,TRBJ2-5,TGTGCCAGCTCACCCGGGACAGGGGGCCAAGAGACCCAGTACTTC,CASSPGTGGQETQYF
TRBV28,.,.,TRBJ2-1,TGTGCCAGCAGTTTATACAGGTCCTACAATGAGCAGTTCTTC,CASSLYRSYNEQFF
TRBV19,.,.,TRBJ2-5,TGTGCCAGTAGCCCTGGGGTTCCAGAGACCCAGTACTTC,CASSPGVPETQYF
TRBV5-4,.,.,TRBJ2-7,TGTGCCAGCAGGCGGGGGCAAGACTACGAGCAGTACTTC,CASRRGQDYEQYF
TRBV5-6,.,.,TRBJ2-3,TGTGCCAGCAGCTTATTCACAGATACGCAGTATTTT,CASSLFTDTQYF
TRBV7-2,.,TRBD2,TRBJ2-7,TGTGCCAGCAGCAAGATTAGCGGGAGGGTTTGGGAGCAGTACTTC,CASSKISGRVWEQYF
TRBV19,.,.,TRBJ1-3,TGTGCCAGTAGTACCACTCGACAGAGCTCTGGAAACACCATATATTTT,CASSTTRQSSGNTIYF
TRBV7-6,.,.,TRBJ1-2,TGTGCCAGCAGCCCCATGGTGTCCTATGGCTACACCTTC,CASSPMVSYGYTF
TRBV2,.,.,TRBJ2-1,TGTGCCAGCAGTCTCACGACTAACCCCGGAGGCAATGAGCAGTTCTTC,CASSLTTNPGGNEQFF
TRBV6-1,.,.,TRBJ2-7,TGTGCCAGCAGTGAATGGGGCAGCCAAATCCACGAGCAGTACTTC,CASSEWGSQIHEQYF
TRBV7-6,.,TRBD2,TRBJ2-2,TGTGCCAGCAGCTTCCAATCACTAGCGGCGACCGGGGAGCTGTTTTTT,CASSFQSLAATGELFF
TRBV9,.,.,TRBJ2-1,TGTGCCAGCAGCGTAGCTCCCAGCGTCACCTACAATGAGCAGTTCTTC,CASSVAPSVTYNEQFF
TRBV18,.,TRBD1,TRBJ2-1,TGTGCCAGCTCAGCTCGATTGAGGGACAGGGGGTTCGATGAGCAGTTCTTC,CASSARLRDRGFDEQFF
TRBV11-2,.,TRBD1,TRBJ1-1,TGTGCCAGCAGCTTAGTCCCGGGACAGCTGAACACTGAAGCTTTCTTT,CASSLVPGQLNTEAFF
TRBV5-1,.,.,TRBJ1-2,TGCGCCAGCAGCCCTCCCAGGGGTAGCTATGGCTACACCTTC,CASSPPRGSYGYTF
TRBV7-6,.,.,TRBJ2-7,TGTGCCAGCAGCTTAGCGAAGGGGAAGAGTTACGAGCAGTACTTC,CASSLAKGKSYEQYF
TRBV5-4,.,.,TRBJ2-3,TGTGCCAGCAGCCCTGGACGACGGATCGGTTCAGATACGCAGTATTTT,CASSPGRRIGSDTQYF
TRBV5-5,.,.,TRBJ2-5,TGTGCCAGCAGCTTGCGGGGCCCAGAGACCCAGTACTTC,CASSLRGPETQYF
TRBV9,.,.,TRBJ2-1,TGTGCCAGCAGCGTAGCGGACGGTCCCTACAATGAGCAGTTCTTC,CASSVADGPYNEQFF
TRBV10-3,.,.,TRBJ1-5,TGTGCCATCAGTGGATCCGCAGGGGAACAGCCCCAGCATTTT,CAISGSAGEQPQHF
TRBV7-2,.,.,TRBJ2-7,TGTGCCAGCAGCTTAGTGTCTTCCTACGAGCAGTACTTC,CASSLVSSYEQYF
TRBV7-8,.,.,TRBJ1-1,TGTGCCAGCAGCCTTCTTGATTGGGACACTGAAGCTTTCTTT,CASSLLDWDTEAFF
TRBV4-1,.,TRBD2,TRBJ2-1,TGCGCCAGCAGCCAAGGGAGCGGGAGCGGCTACAATGAGCAGTTCTTC,CASSQGSGSGYNEQFF